This passage covers 8 T cell receptor beta chains from one sample sequenced in a study of metastatic and nonmetastatic thyroid tumors. Using MiXCR, TCRdb re-called clones from the PCR reads. The data contain about 26,000 clones, around a quarter of them singletons. Patients had received no treatment of any kind before thyroid surgery. The material sequenced was blood. These receptors came from a female donor with papillary thyroid cancer or a benign thyroid nodule (not recorded which). Some clones in this sample may be carry-over from other donors' samples.

This clone has a handful of counts. The rearrangement links TRBV20-1 to TRBJ2-1; 10 bases agree with TRBD2. V shed 6 bases and J 10 bases; nucleotides not matched to a gene: 12. The CDR3 consists of 14 residues. Germline V lookup: CDR1 DFQATT, CDR2 SNEGSKA (reference sequence). The CDR3 nucleotides read TGCAGTGCCCAGAGGACTAGCGGCAGTGGGGAGCAGTTCTTC. This codes for CSAQRTSGSGEQFF.

This clone has at least ten counts. The genes are TRBV6-5 and TRBJ1-4; D ambiguous. This CDR3 contains 15 residues. Germline V gives CDR1 MNHEY, CDR2 SVGAGI. Between the trimmed V and J ends, which lost 4 bases and 15 bases, there was a span of 24 bases. CDR3 DNA: TGTGCCAGCAGTTTCACCGATAACTTGGAAAAAATGTTGTTTTTT. Its protein is CASSFTDNLEKMLFF.

This clone is termed medium-sized. The chain recombines TRBV7-2 with TRBJ2-7; 8 bases match TRBD1. The CDR3 runs 16 residues. CDR1 and CDR2 from the germline V gene are SGHTA and FQGNSA. J gave up 6 bases and V 2 bases, and 12 bases lay outside the gene matches. This chain's CDR3 is CASSLRRTGINFEQYF. The CDR3 DNA is TGTGCCAGCAGCTTAAGACGGACAGGGATCAATTTCGAGCAGTACTTC.

Of note for this clone: Within the sample, other DNA sequences also encode this same CDR3. The chain couples TRBV11-1 to TRBJ2-3; 7 nucleotides match TRBD2. Per germline, CDR1 SGHAT and CDR2 FQDESV (reference sequence). This CDR3 comprises 15 residues. After removal of 4 bases from V and 2 bases from J, the junction contained 6 bases not matched to a gene. In nucleotides, the CDR3 is TGTGCCAGCAGCTCACGGGAGGCCAACACAGATACGCAGTATTTT. Protein sequence: CASSSREANTDTQYF.

The rearrangement joins TRBV19 to TRBJ1-5; D not resolved. V was cut by 3 bases and J by 5 bases, with 8 bases left in between. This CDR3 contains 13 residues. The germline V gene encodes CDR1 LNHDA and CDR2 SQIVND (reference sequence). The CDR3 sequence is CASSITPYQPQHF. The CDR3 DNA is TGTGCCAGTAGTATTACCCCTTATCAGCCCCAGCATTTT.

This clone appeared a few times. The rearrangement links TRBV4-2 to TRBJ2-7; 11 positions match TRBD2. The V gene's germline CDR1 is LGHNA and CDR2 YNFKEQ. The CDR3 covers 16 residues. V gave up 3 bases and J gave up 6 bases; unmatched junction bases: 10. The CDR3 DNA reads as TGTGCCAGCAGCCAGGGGACTAGCGGCCCTTTGACCGAGCAGTACTTC. This sequence encodes CASSQGTSGPLTEQYF.

Many counts were recorded for this clone. The chain combines TRBV6-2 or TRBV6-3 with TRBJ1-5; D is uncertain. Germline V CDR1 and CDR2: MNHEY, SVGEGT. The CDR3 has 14 residues. V was cut by 5 bases and J by 2 bases, with 10 bases left in between. The CDR3 region has the DNA TGTGCCAGCAGTGTGGAGGGCGGCAATCAGCCCCAGCATTTT. This encodes CASSVEGGNQPQHF.

Only a few counts were recorded for this clone. The rearrangement joins TRBV6-5 to TRBJ2-7; perhaps TRBD2 as D (5 bases). The length of the CDR3 is 15 residues. Trimming removed 3 bases from V and 3 bases from J, with 15 bases in between. Germline assignment: CDR1 MNHEY and CDR2 SVGAGI. CDR3 amino acids: CASSYDYSGGYEQYV. CDR3 DNA: TGTGCCAGCAGTTATGATTACAGTGGAGGCTACGAGCAGTACGTC.